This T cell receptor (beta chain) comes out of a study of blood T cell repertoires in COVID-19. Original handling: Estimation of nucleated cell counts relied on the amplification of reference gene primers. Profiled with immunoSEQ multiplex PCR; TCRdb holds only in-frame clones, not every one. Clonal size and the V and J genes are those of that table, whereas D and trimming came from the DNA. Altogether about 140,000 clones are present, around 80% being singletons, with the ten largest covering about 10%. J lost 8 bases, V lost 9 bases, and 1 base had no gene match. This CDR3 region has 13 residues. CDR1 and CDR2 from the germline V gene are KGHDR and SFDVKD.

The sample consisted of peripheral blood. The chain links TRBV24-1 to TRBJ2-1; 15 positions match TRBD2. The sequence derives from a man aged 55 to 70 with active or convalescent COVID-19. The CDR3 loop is CATGTSGRYEQFF. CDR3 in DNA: TGTGCCACCGGGACTAGCGGGAGGTATGAGCAGTTCTTC.